These 14 T cell receptor beta chains share one sample of origin, sequenced in a study of CD8 T cell repertoires and HIV-1 epitope variants. These receptors' antigens are unknown. Using immunoSEQ multiplex PCR, the repertoire was profiled, and TCRdb retains in-frame clones only, with some absent. Of 4,000 to 6,000 clones detected, 69% appear once; the ten largest clones hold about 44%. Material for sequencing was cultured CD8+ T cells derived from PBMCs. The receptors stem from a male donor with HIV.

The chain has TRBV27 and TRBJ2-3; 8 nucleotides agree with TRBD2. The V gene end was trimmed by 2 bases and the J gene end by 9 bases; junction bases not matched to a gene: 13. The CDR3 is 16 amino acids. Germline-derived CDR1 and CDR2 are MNHEY and SMNVEV (reference sequence). The CDR3 reads CASSLIDGGVGETQYF. The CDR3 region has the DNA TGTGCCAGCAGTTTAATAGACGGGGGGGTGGGCGAGACGCAGTATTTT.

This chain connects TRBV7-6 to TRBJ2-3, with D possibly matching TRBD2 (5 bases). This CDR3 region has 14 residues. V was cut by 0 bases and J by 3 bases, with 7 bases left in between. The germline gives CDR1 SGHVS, CDR2 FNYEAQ. This chain's CDR3 is CASSLAEATDTQYF. CDR3 sequence (DNA): TGTGCCAGCAGCTTAGCGGAGGCTACAGATACGCAGTATTTT. The full variable domain, its missing parts supplied by reference TRBV7-6 and TRBJ2-3, is GAGVSQSPRYKVTKRGQDVALRCDPISGHVSLYWYRQALGQGPEFLTYFNYEAQQDKSGLPNDRFSAERPEGSISTLTIQRTEQRDSAMYRCASSLAEATDTQYFGPGTRLTVL.

The chain uses TRBV4-1 and TRBJ2-2; a weak D match, TRBD2 (6 bases). Germline loops: CDR1 MGHRA, CDR2 YSYEKL. This CDR3 contains 14 residues. V lost 4 bases and J 6 bases, leaving 12 bases between the germline ends. This CDR3 reads CASSLAEGPGELFF. CDR3 nucleotides: TGCGCCAGCAGCCTCGCGGAGGGGCCCGGGGAGCTGTTTTTT.

The rearrangement uses TRBV6-4 and TRBJ2-3, with D tentatively TRBD2 (5 bases). The CDR3 totals 18 residues. Germline V gene sequence: CDR1 MRHNA, CDR2 SNTAGT. Deletions cut 1 base from V and 0 bases from J, with 17 bases between. CDR3 nucleotide sequence: TGTGCCAGCAGTGACTTTCTCCCGAGGGAGAAGAGCACAGATACGCAGTATTTT. Translation gives CASSDFLPREKSTDTQYF.

V is TRBV5-4 and J is TRBJ2-7, with D possibly TRBD2 on 6 matching bases. The CDR3 runs to 12 residues. The V and J ends lost 2 bases and 6 bases respectively, with 9 bases between them. Germline-derived CDR1 and CDR2 are SGHNT and YYREEE (reference sequence). The CDR3 region has the DNA TGTGCCAGCAGCTTACGAGCGGGCGAGCAGTACTTC. Protein sequence: CASSLRAGEQYF.

This rearrangement joins TRBV11-1 to TRBJ2-1, with D perhaps matching TRBD1 (6 bases). The germline V gene encodes CDR1 SGHAT and CDR2 FQDESV (reference sequence). The CDR3 loop spans 12 amino acids. The V gene lost 4 bases and the J gene lost 7 bases, with 8 bases spanning the gap. The CDR3 protein is CASSSGVNEQFF. The CDR3 DNA reads TGTGCCAGCAGCTCAGGGGTAAATGAGCAGTTCTTC.

The V gene is TRBV6-1, the J gene TRBJ1-6; D ambiguous. V was cut by 6 bases and J by 5 bases, with 11 bases left in between. In germline, CDR1 is MNHNS, CDR2 SASEGT. The CDR3 spans 14 residues. CDR3 bases: TGTGCCAGCAGCGAACTGCCTAATAATTCACCCCTCCACTTT. Its translation is CASSELPNNSPLHF.

The chain combines TRBV2 with TRBJ2-7, with TRBD2 matching over 10 bases. With 5 bases clipped from V and 4 bases from J, the junction kept 8 bases outside the gene matches. Per the germline V gene, CDR1 is SNHLY and CDR2 is FYNNEI. The CDR3 loop spans 15 amino acids. The CDR3 reads CASSSLAGEKYEQYF. The DNA of the CDR3 is TGTGCCAGCAGTTCTCTAGCGGGAGAGAAATACGAGCAGTACTTC.

This clone has more than one count but fewer than ten. The genes are TRBV7-9 and TRBJ1-2; D perhaps matches TRBD1 (5 bases). This CDR3 is 15 amino acids long. The germline V gene has CDR1 SEHNR and CDR2 FQNEAQ (reference sequence). V gave up 5 bases and J gave up 0 bases, with 13 bases separating them. The CDR3 DNA sequence: TGTGCCAGCAGCATTTCTGGGGCACCTAACTATGGCTACACCTTC. Encoded protein: CASSISGAPNYGYTF.

The chain joins TRBV2 to TRBJ1-2; TRBD1 matches at 7 bases. CDR3 length equals 14 residues. Germline V gene lookup returns CDR1 SNHLY and CDR2 FYNNEI. V was clipped by 5 bases and J by 4 bases; unmatched bases: 7. In DNA, the CDR3 is TGTGCCAGCAGTTTAACGACAGGGATCTATGGCTACACCTTC. Its protein is CASSLTTGIYGYTF.

The V call is TRBV28, the J call TRBJ2-5; 8 bases are shared with TRBD1. The CDR3 spans 15 residues. Germline CDR1 is MDHEN and CDR2 is SYDVKM. Trimming cost V 6 bases and J 4 bases; bases outside gene matches: 10. The CDR3 reads CASSPRADRGETQYF. DNA for the CDR3: TGTGCCAGCAGCCCTAGGGCAGACAGGGGAGAGACCCAGTACTTC. Using reference TRBV28 and TRBJ2-5 for the parts outside the CDR3, the full variable domain is DVKVTQSSRYLVKRTGEKVFLECVQDMDHENMFWYRQDPGLGLRLIYFSYDVKMKEKGDIPEGYSVSREKKERFSLILESASTNQTSMYLCASSPRADRGETQYFGPGTRLLVL.

The gene calls are TRBV12-5 and TRBJ2-7; D gene unclear. The germline CDR1 and CDR2 sequences are LGHNT and FRNRAP. V lost 3 bases and J 3 bases, leaving 9 bases between the germline ends. The CDR3 contains 13 residues. CDR3 residues: CASGLDGSYEQYF. The DNA of the CDR3 is TGTGCTAGTGGTTTAGATGGCAGCTACGAGCAGTACTTC.

The rearrangement uses TRBV7-2 and TRBJ2-1, with TRBD1 identical over 8 bases. V was clipped by 4 bases and J by 0 bases; unmatched bases: 5. CDR3 length: 16 amino acids. Germline loops: CDR1 SGHTA, CDR2 FQGNSA. CDR3 loop: CASSSRTGSSYNEQFF. The DNA of the CDR3 is TGTGCCAGCAGCTCCCGGACAGGGAGCTCCTACAATGAGCAGTTCTTC.

The genes are TRBV11-1 and TRBJ2-1, with 14 bases that match TRBD2. Germline CDR1 is SGHAT and CDR2 is FQDESV (reference sequence). V gave up 3 bases and J gave up 7 bases; unmatched junction bases: 2. The CDR3 is made up of 15 amino acids. In DNA form, the CDR3 reads TGTGCCAGCAGCTTTGGGACTAGCGGGAGTAATGAGCAGTTCTTC. It translates to CASSFGTSGSNEQFF.